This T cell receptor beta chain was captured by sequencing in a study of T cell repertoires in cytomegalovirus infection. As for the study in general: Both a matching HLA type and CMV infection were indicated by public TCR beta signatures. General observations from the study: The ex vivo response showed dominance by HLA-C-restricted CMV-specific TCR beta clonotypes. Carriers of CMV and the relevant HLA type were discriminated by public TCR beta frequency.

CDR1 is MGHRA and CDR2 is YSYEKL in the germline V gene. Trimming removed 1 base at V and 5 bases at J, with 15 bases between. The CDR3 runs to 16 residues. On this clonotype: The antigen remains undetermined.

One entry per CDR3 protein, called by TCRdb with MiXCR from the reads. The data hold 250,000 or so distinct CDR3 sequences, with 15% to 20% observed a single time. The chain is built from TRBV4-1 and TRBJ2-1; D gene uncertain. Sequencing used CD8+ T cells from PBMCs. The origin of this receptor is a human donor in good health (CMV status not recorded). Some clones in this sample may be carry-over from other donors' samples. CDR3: CASSQVNGTGDNEQFF. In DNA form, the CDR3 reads TGCGCCAGCAGCCAAGTAAATGGTACTGGGGACAATGAGCAGTTCTTC.